A single sample is the source of the 2 T cell receptor beta chains below, sequenced in a study of beta chain bispecific antibodies for T cell cancers. Study results and limitations: Normal T cells contributed less of the targeted TRBV signal than the leukemia cells did.

TCRdb passed the 5' RACE reads through MiXCR, listing each CDR3 protein once. The sample includes 7,000 to 9,500 distinct CDR3 sequences, approximately 2.2% of them seen just once. These receptors are not linked to any known antigen. T cells were expanded from blood mononuclear cells for 2 to 3 days with anti-CD3 OKT3 or CD3/CD28 beads. Source: T cells from a healthy donor cultured with Jurkat leukemia cells, taken from a culture containing an anti-CD19 bispecific antibody. The receptors shown here come from a human donor in good health. Some clones in this sample may be carry-over from other donors' samples.

This clonotype was counted many times. J is TRBJ2-7 and V is TRBV5-6; the D is unclear. Trimming left V 4 bases short and J 5 bases short, with 13 bases between. Germline CDR1 SGHDT, CDR2 YYEEEE. The CDR3 covers 13 residues. This chain's CDR3 is CASSLTARDEQYF. The CDR3 DNA follows: TGTGCCAGCAGCCTCACTGCCCGGGACGAGCAGTACTTC.

This clonotype has a count of ten or more. The chain links TRBV5-1 to TRBJ2-1; no reliable D call. The germline CDR1 and CDR2 sequences are SGHRS and YFSETQ. The ends were cut back, 5 bases at V and 5 bases at J, with 5 bases in the middle. The CDR3 is made up of 11 amino acids. This chain's CDR3 is CASSRHNEQFF. The CDR3, as DNA: TGCGCCAGCAGTCGGCACAATGAGCAGTTCTTC.